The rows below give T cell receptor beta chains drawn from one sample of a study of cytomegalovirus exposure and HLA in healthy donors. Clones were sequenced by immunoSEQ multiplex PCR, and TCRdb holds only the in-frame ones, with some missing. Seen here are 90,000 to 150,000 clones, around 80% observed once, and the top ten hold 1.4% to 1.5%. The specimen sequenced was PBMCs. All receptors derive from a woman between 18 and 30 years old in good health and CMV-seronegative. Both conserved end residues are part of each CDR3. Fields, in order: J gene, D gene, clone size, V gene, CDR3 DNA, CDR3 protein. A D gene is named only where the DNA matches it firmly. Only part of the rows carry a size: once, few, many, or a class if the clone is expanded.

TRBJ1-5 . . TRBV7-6 TGTGCCAGCACCTCGGACCGCGTCGGGACTATCACTAGCAATCAGCCCCAGCATTTT CASTSDRVGTITSNQPQHF
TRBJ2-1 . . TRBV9 TGTGCCAGCAGCGTAGGCCCGGGACTCTACAATGAGCAGTTCTTC CASSVGPGLYNEQFF
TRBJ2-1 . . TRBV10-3 TGTGCCATCAGTGATCGCGGGAATAGGAATGAGCAGTTCTTC CAISDRGNRNEQFF
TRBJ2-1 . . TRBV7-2 TGTGCCAGCAGCTTAGACGGCGGATCCTACAATGAGCAGTTCTTC CASSLDGGSYNEQFF
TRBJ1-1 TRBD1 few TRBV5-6 TGTGCCAGCAGCTTGGTCCGGGACAGAGAAGCTTTCTTT CASSLVRDREAFF
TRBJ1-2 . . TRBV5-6 TGTGCCAGCAGCAGTAAAAATGGGGGGTATGGCTACACCTTC CASSSKNGGYGYTF
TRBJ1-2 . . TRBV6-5 TGTGCCAGCAGTTACTCCCTTACAACCCAGGGCTATGGCTACACCTTC CASSYSLTTQGYGYTF
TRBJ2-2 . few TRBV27 TGTGCCAGCAGTTTCCAGAACGGGGAGCTGTTTTTT CASSFQNGELFF
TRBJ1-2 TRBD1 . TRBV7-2 TGTGCCAGCAGCCCAAGGCCCAATCCGGGACAGGGGAACGACGGCTACACCTTC CASSPRPNPGQGNDGYTF
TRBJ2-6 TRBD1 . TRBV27 TGTGCCATCGGACAGGGCTCTGGGGCCAACGGCCTGACTTTC CAIGQGSGANGLTF
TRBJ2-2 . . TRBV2 TGTGCCAGCAGTGTTTTCGGTGTAAACACCGGGGAGCTGTTTTTT CASSVFGVNTGELFF
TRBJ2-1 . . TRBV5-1 TGCGCCAGCGCGGAATCCTCCTACAATGAGCAGTTCTTC CASAESSYNEQFF
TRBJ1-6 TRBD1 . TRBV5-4 TGTGCCAGCAGCTTAACCGGGACAGGGGAATCACCCCTCCACTTT CASSLTGTGESPLHF
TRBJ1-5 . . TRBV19 TGTGCCAGTAGTATGGACAGCTATAGCAATCAGCCCCAGCATTTT CASSMDSYSNQPQHF
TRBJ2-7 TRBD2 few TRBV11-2 TGTGCCAGCAGCCCCGGGGAGGGCTACGAGCAGTACTTC CASSPGEGYEQYF
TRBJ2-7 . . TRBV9 TGTGCCAGCAGCCCTCTATTACAGGGATTTGGCGAGCAGTACTTC CASSPLLQGFGEQYF
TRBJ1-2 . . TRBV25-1 TGTGCCAGTAGAGATGAGGGCTACACCTTC CASRDEGYTF
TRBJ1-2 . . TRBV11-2 TGTGCCAGCAGCCCTATAACAGGGGGCTACACCTTC CASSPITGGYTF